This note documents a single T cell receptor (beta chain) sequence. Its antigen is not known. The data stem from a study of shared clonotypes between healthy human individuals. Repertoires were generated with immunoSEQ multiplex PCR, while TCRdb's copy carries only in-frame clones and drops some. The repertoire holds under 600,000 clones, with 90% to 97% as singletons. Findings and limits, study-wide: Rarefaction curves obtained for sorted subsets showed sequencing incomplete despite large depth. Clonotype sharing levels among donors were expected to vary with sequencing depth.

Sequencing was done on a sample of naive CD4+ T cells sorted from blood. Subset in this sample: CD45RA+ positively selected. The origin of this receptor is a woman in her thirties in good health.

The CDR3 loop is CASSALAGRTGELFF. CDR3 in DNA: TGTGCCAGCAGCGCACTAGCGGGACGCACCGGGGAGCTGTTTTTT. The chain combines TRBV7-9 with TRBJ2-2; TRBD2 aligns across 10 bases. This CDR3 has 15 residues. J was trimmed by 4 bases and V by 5 bases; bases with no gene match: 4. The germline gives CDR1 SEHNR, CDR2 FQNEAQ (reference sequence).